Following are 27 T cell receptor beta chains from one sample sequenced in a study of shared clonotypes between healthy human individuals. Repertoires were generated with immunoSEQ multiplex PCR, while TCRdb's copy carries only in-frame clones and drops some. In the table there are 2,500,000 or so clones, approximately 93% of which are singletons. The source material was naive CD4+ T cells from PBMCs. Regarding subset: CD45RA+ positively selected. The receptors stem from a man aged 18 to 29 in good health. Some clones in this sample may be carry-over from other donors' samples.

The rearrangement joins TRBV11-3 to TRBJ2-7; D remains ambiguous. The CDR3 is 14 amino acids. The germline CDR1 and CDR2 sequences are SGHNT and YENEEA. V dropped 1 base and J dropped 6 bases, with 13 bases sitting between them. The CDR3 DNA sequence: TGTGCCAGCAGCTTAGGTGGGGATGTCGGCGAGCAGTACTTC. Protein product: CASSLGGDVGEQYF.

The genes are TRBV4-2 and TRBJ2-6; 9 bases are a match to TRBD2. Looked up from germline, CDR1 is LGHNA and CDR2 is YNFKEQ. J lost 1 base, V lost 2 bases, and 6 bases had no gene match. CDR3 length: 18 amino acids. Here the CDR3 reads CASSQTGTSRSGANVLTF. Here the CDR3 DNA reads TGTGCCAGCAGCCAAACCGGGACTAGCCGGTCTGGGGCCAACGTCCTGACTTTC.

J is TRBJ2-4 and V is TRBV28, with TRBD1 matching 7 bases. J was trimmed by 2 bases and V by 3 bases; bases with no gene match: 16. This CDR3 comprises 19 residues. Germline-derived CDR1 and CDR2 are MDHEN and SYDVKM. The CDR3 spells CASSFSPGGMKVTKNIQYF. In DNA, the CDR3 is TGTGCCAGCAGTTTTTCACCAGGGGGAATGAAGGTCACCAAAAACATTCAGTACTTC.

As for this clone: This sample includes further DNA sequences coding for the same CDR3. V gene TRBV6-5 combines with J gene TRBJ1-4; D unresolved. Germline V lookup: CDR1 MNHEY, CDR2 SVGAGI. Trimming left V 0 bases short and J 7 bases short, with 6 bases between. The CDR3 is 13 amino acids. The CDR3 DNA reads TGTGCCAGCAGTTACTCGGGAAGTGAAAAACTGTTTTTT. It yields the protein CASSYSGSEKLFF.

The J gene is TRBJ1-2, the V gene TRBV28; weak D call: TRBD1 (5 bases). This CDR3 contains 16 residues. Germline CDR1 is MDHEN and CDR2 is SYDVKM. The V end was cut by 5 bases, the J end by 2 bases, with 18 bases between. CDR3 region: CASSPRGQGSNYGYTF. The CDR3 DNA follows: TGTGCCAGCAGTCCCCGAGGGCAGGGTTCAAACTATGGCTACACCTTC.

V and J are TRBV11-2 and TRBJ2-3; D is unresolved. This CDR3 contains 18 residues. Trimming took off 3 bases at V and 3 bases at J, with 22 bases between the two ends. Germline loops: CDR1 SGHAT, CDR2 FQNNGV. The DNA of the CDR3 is TGTGCCAGCAGCTTTCACTACCCAGGCTCCCTGAGTACAGATACGCAGTATTTT. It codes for CASSFHYPGSLSTDTQYF. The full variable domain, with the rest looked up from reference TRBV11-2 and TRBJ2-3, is EAGVAQSPRYKIIEKRQSVAFWCNPISGHATLYWYQQILGQGPKLLIQFQNNGVVDDSQLPKDRFSAERLKGVDSTLKIQPAKLEDSAVYLCASSFHYPGSLSTDTQYFGPGTRLTVL.

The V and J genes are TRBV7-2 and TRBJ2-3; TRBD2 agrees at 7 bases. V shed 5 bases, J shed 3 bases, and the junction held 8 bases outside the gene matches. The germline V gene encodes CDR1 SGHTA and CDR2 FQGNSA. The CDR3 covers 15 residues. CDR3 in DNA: TGTGCCAGCAGCACCTGGGGCGGGAGTACAGATACGCAGTATTTT. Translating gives CASSTWGGSTDTQYF.

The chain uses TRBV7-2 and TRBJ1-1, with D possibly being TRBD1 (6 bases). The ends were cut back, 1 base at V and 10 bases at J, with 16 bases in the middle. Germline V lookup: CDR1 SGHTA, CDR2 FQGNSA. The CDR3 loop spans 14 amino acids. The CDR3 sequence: CASSLVGDISLAFF. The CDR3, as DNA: TGTGCCAGCAGCTTAGTGGGGGACATCAGTTTAGCTTTCTTT.

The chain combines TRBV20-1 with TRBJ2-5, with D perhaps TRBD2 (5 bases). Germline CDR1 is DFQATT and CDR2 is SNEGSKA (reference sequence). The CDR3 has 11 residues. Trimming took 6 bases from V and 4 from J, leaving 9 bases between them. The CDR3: CSAGLLETQYF. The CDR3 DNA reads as TGCAGTGCCGGACTGCTAGAGACCCAGTACTTC.

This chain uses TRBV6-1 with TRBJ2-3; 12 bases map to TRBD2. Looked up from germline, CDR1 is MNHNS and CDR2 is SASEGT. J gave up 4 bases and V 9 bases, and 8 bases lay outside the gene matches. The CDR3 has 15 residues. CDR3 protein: CASKPPSGRADTQYF. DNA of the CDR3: TGTGCCAGTAAACCCCCTAGCGGGAGGGCAGATACGCAGTATTTT.

The CDR3 sequence is CASSPGTGWYEQYF. DNA for the CDR3: TGTGCCAGCAGCCCTGGGACAGGGTGGTACGAGCAGTACTTC. The chain recombines TRBV14 with TRBJ2-7, with 9 bases fitting TRBD1. CDR3 length equals 14 residues. V shed 4 bases, J shed 4 bases, and the junction held 5 bases outside the gene matches. Germline CDR1 SGHDN, CDR2 FVKESK.

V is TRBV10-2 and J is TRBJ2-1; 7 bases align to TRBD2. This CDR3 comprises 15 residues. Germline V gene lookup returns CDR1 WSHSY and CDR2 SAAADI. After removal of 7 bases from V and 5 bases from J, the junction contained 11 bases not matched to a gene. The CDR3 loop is CASTRYSSGDNEQFF. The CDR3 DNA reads TGCGCCAGCACCAGGTACTCTAGCGGCGACAATGAGCAGTTCTTC.

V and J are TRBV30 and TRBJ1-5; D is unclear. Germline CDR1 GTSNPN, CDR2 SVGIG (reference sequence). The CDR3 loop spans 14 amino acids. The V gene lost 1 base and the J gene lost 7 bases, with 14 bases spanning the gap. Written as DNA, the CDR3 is TGTGCCTGGAGTGGCCTCGGGGTTTGGCAGCCCCAGCATTTT. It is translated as CAWSGLGVWQPQHF.

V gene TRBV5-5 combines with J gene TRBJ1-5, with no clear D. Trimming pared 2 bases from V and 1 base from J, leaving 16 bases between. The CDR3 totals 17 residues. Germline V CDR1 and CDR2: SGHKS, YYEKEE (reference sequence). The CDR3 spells CASSFILDSDSNQPQHF. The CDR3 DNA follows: TGTGCCAGCAGCTTCATCCTAGATTCCGACAGCAATCAGCCCCAGCATTTT.

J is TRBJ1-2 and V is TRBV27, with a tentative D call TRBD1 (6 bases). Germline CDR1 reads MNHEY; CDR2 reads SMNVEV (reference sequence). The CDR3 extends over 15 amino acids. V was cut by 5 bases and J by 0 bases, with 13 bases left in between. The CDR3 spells CASSPSDRTNYGYTF. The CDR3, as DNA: TGTGCCAGCAGTCCCTCGGACAGAACTAACTATGGCTACACCTTC.

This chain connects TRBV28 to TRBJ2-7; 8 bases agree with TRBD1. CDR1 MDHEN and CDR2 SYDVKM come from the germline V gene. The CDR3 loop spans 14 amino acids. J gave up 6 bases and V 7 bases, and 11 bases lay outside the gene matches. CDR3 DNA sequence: TGTGCCAGCATAAGTCAGGGGGCGAGAGCCGAGCAGTACTTC. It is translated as CASISQGARAEQYF.

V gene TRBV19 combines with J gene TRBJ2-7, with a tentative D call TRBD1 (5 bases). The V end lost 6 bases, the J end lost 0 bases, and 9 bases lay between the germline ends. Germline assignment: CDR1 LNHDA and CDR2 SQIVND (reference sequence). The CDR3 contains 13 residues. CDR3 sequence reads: CASRWGGSYEQYF. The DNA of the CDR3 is TGTGCCAGTAGATGGGGCGGCTCCTACGAGCAGTACTTC. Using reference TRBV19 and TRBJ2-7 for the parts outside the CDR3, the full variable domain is DGGITQSPKYLFRKEGQNVTLSCEQNLNHDAMYWYRQDPGQGLRLIYYSQIVNDFQKGDIAEGYSVSREKKESFPLTVTSAQKNPTAFYLCASRWGGSYEQYFGPGTRLTVT.

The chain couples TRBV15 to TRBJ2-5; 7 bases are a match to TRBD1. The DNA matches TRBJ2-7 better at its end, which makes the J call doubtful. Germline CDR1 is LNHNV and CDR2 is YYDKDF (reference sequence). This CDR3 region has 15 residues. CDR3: CATSRVGQVAYEQYF. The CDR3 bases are TGTGCCACCAGCAGAGTAGGACAGGTAGCCTACGAGCAGTACTTC.

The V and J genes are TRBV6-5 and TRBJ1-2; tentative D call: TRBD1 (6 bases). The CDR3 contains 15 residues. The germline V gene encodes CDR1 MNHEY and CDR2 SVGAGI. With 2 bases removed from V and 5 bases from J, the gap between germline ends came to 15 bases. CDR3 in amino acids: CASSYGGAGPYGYTF. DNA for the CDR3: TGTGCCAGCAGTTACGGGGGCGCCGGCCCTTATGGCTACACCTTC.

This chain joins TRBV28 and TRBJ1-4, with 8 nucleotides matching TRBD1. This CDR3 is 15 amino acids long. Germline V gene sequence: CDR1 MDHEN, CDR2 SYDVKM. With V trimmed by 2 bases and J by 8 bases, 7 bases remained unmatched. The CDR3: CASSLIGQGEEKLFF. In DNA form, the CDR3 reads TGTGCCAGCAGTTTAATCGGACAGGGAGAGGAAAAACTGTTTTTT.

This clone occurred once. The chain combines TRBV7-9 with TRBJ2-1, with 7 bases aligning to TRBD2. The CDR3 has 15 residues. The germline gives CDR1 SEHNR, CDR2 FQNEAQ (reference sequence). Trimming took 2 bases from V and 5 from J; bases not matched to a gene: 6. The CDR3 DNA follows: TGTGCCAGCAGCTTAACTTCTAGCGGAAACAATGAGCAGTTCTTC. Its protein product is CASSLTSSGNNEQFF.

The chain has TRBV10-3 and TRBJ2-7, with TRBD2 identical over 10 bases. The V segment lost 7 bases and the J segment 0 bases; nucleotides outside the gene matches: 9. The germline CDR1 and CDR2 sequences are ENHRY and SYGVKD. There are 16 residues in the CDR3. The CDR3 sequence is CAITGGAGGLSYEQYF. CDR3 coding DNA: TGTGCCATCACGGGGGGAGCGGGAGGGCTCTCCTACGAGCAGTACTTC.

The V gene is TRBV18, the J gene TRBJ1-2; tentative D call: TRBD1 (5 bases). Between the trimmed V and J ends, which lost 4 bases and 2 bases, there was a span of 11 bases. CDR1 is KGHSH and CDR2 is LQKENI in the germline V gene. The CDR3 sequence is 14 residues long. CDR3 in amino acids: CASSRDGTNYGYTF. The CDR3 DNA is TGTGCCAGCTCACGGGACGGAACAAACTATGGCTACACCTTC.

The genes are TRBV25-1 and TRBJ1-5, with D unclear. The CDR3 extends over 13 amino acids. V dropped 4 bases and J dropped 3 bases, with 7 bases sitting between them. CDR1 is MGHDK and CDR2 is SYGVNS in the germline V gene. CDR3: CASSGSLNQPQHF. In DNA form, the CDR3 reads TGTGCCAGCAGTGGCAGTCTCAATCAGCCCCAGCATTTT.

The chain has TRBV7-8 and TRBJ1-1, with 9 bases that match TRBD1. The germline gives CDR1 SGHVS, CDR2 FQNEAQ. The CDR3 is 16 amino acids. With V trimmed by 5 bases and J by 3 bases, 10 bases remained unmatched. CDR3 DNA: TGTGCCAGCAGCCGACCCGGGACAGGGAGGTACACTGAAGCTTTCTTT. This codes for CASSRPGTGRYTEAFF.

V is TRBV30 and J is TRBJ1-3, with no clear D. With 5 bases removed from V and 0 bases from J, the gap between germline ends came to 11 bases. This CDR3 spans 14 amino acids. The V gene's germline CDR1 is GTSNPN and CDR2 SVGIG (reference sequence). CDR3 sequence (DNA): TGTGCCTGGGTAGTCGGAACCTCTGGAAACACCATATATTTT. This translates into CAWVVGTSGNTIYF.

The CDR3 region is CASRVSSSEKLFF. The CDR3 DNA sequence: TGTGCCAGCCGGGTCTCCTCTAGTGAAAAACTGTTTTTT. The chain employs TRBV7-9 and TRBJ1-4; D not certain. V was clipped by 8 bases and J by 7 bases, with 14 bases between them. This CDR3 comprises 13 residues. The germline V gene encodes CDR1 SEHNR and CDR2 FQNEAQ (reference sequence).